The table lists the clone carrying this T cell receptor (beta chain) with many counts. The SP2 primer and nested alpha and beta constant region primers amplified ligated cDNA in four rounds. TCRdb reprocessed the UMI-ligation and nested PCR reads via MiXCR and lists one record per CDR3 protein. The sample records fewer than 35,000 distinct CDR3 sequences, about 6.2% being singletons. Regarding treatment: skin biopsy from PPD injection site in Mantoux-positive individual. TCR cDNA received a 3' ligated oligonucleotide that carried a UMI. Biopsied sites were PPD injections in people with a positive Mantoux test. The J segment lost 2 bases and the V segment lost 4 bases, leaving 10 bases of the junction unmatched. The CDR3 length is 16 residues. The germline V gene has CDR1 MNHEY and CDR2 SVGAGI. The sample comes from a study of naive and memory T cell subsets.

The material was skin, obtained from a tuberculin skin test site. This clonotype was sampled from an adult in good health. The V gene is TRBV6-5, the J gene TRBJ2-7; TRBD1 agrees at 8 bases. The CDR3 is CASSFSKDRVAYEQYF. The CDR3 coding sequence is TGTGCCAGCAGTTTCTCCAAGGACAGGGTTGCCTACGAGCAGTACTTC.